This T cell receptor (beta chain) was identified during a study of T cell changes during pregnancy in multiple sclerosis. This clone was seen many times. Profiling relied on immunoSEQ multiplex PCR, and the TCRdb table lists in-frame clones only, not all of them. This table has around 79,000 clones, about nine tenths appearing once. The source of this sequence is a female donor with multiple sclerosis, enrolled in a pregnancy study. The sequences come from CD4+ T cells from peripheral blood mononuclear cells, collected in the second trimester of pregnancy.

CDR3 DNA sequence: TGTGCCAGCAGCTCCGGACAGGGAGGGATTTTGGAAAAACTGTTTTTT. Translating it yields CASSSGQGGILEKLFF. The chain carries TRBV7-6 and TRBJ1-4; 8 positions match TRBD1. With 4 bases clipped from V and 8 bases from J, the junction kept 12 bases outside the gene matches. The CDR3 covers 16 residues. Germline lookup yields CDR1 SGHVS and CDR2 FNYEAQ.